These 27 T cell receptor beta chains came from one sample sequenced in a study of shared clonotypes between healthy human individuals. Repertoires were generated with immunoSEQ multiplex PCR, while TCRdb's copy carries only in-frame clones and drops some. The top ten hold 0.1% to 0.15% of the sample, which has millions of clones, about 95% seen once. What was sequenced was naive CD4+ T cells sorted from blood. Subset in this sample: CD45RA+ positively selected. The receptors originated from a man between 18 and 29 years old in good health.

The genes are TRBV30 and TRBJ1-3, with 7 bases aligning to TRBD1. This CDR3 has 15 residues. Germline CDR1 is GTSNPN and CDR2 is SVGIG (reference sequence). The junction had 10 bases not matched to a gene; V was cut back by 8 bases and J by 0 bases. CDR3: CARARTGNSGNTIYF. The CDR3 bases are TGTGCCCGGGCCCGGACAGGCAACTCTGGAAACACCATATATTTT.

The chain recombines TRBV28 with TRBJ2-2, with no clear D. Per germline, CDR1 MDHEN and CDR2 SYDVKM. This CDR3 is 13 amino acids long. V was clipped by 6 bases and J by 3 bases, with 8 bases between them. In DNA form, the CDR3 reads TGTGCCAGCAGCCAAGCAGACACCGGGGAGCTGTTTTTT. It translates to CASSQADTGELFF.

The CDR3 DNA reads TGTGCCAGCAGTTCCCCGGGGTTAACGGACGCCCAGTACTTC. This translates into CASSSPGLTDAQYF. This chain uses TRBV6-6 with TRBJ2-5; D perhaps matches TRBD2 (5 bases). The CDR3 runs 14 residues. CDR1 is MNHNY and CDR2 is SVGAGI in the germline V gene (reference sequence). Trimming took 4 bases from V and 9 from J, leaving 18 bases between them.

V is TRBV9 and J is TRBJ2-2; 9 positions agree with TRBD2. V lost 4 bases, J lost 4 bases, and 5 bases stayed unmatched. Germline assignment: CDR1 SGDLS and CDR2 YYNGEE. This CDR3 is 15 amino acids long. The CDR3 DNA reads TGTGCCAGCAGCCCGCGACTAGCGGTCACCGGGGAGCTGTTTTTT. It yields the protein CASSPRLAVTGELFF. Filled out from reference TRBV9 and TRBJ2-2, the complete variable domain reads DSGVTQTPKHLITATGQRVTLRCSPRSGDLSVYWYQQSLDQGLQFLIQYYNGEERAKGNILERFSAQQFPDLHSELNLSSLELGDSALYFCASSPRLAVTGELFFGEGSRLTVL.

J is TRBJ2-5 and V is TRBV6-5, with D maybe TRBD2 (5 bases). Germline V gives CDR1 MNHEY, CDR2 SVGAGI. The CDR3 is made up of 15 amino acids. The V end was cut by 2 bases, the J end by 4 bases, with 14 bases between. CDR3 nucleotides: TGTGCCAGCAGTTACCCGGGATTCAATGGAGAGACCCAGTACTTC. This translates into CASSYPGFNGETQYF.

The chain employs TRBV5-4 and TRBJ2-3, with no clear D. The CDR3 consists of 13 residues. Trimming shortened V by 0 bases and J by 6 bases, and 8 bases separated the two germline ends. Germline CDR1 reads SGHNT; CDR2 reads YYREEE (reference sequence). CDR3 amino acids: CASSLALMDTQYF. Written as DNA, the CDR3 is TGTGCCAGCAGCTTGGCCCTTATGGATACGCAGTATTTT.

J is TRBJ1-3 and V is TRBV7-3, with D possibly being TRBD1 (5 bases). CDR1 and CDR2 from the germline V gene are SGHTA and FQGTGA. This CDR3 region has 18 residues. V was shortened by 7 bases and J by 0 bases, with 22 bases between the two germline ends. The CDR3 loop is CASIPRGSPIRSGNTIYF. Here the CDR3 DNA reads TGTGCCAGCATCCCTCGGGGGTCCCCCATTCGCTCTGGAAACACCATATATTTT.

This clone came up once. This chain joins TRBV11-2 and TRBJ1-1, with a possible D match to TRBD1 (5 bases). V lost 5 bases and J lost 1, with 14 bases in between. CDR3 length: 15 amino acids. Germline CDR1 and CDR2: SGHAT and FQNNGV. CDR3 residues: CASSPGLAGNTEAFF. In DNA form, the CDR3 reads TGTGCCAGCAGCCCAGGGTTGGCAGGGAACACTGAAGCTTTCTTT. Full variable domain (rest looked up from reference TRBV11-2 and TRBJ1-1): EAGVAQSPRYKIIEKRQSVAFWCNPISGHATLYWYQQILGQGPKLLIQFQNNGVVDDSQLPKDRFSAERLKGVDSTLKIQPAKLEDSAVYLCASSPGLAGNTEAFFGQGTRLTVV.

The chain has TRBV11-2 and TRBJ2-2, with a tentative D call TRBD2 (6 bases). This CDR3 contains 15 residues. Germline V gene sequence: CDR1 SGHAT, CDR2 FQNNGV. V lost 0 bases, J lost 5 bases, and 10 bases lay in between. The DNA for the CDR3 is TGTGCCAGCAGCTTAGAGGGGACTTCGACCGGGGAGCTGTTTTTT. Protein product: CASSLEGTSTGELFF.

The chain uses TRBV25-1 and TRBJ1-1; 9 bases line up with TRBD1. V lost 7 bases to trimming and J lost 4 bases; unmatched junction nucleotides: 7. The CDR3 is made up of 14 amino acids. Germline CDR1 reads MGHDK; CDR2 reads SYGVNS. CDR3 in DNA: TGTGCCAGCACGGGACAGGGACTTTCCACTGAAGCTTTCTTT. Amino acids: CASTGQGLSTEAFF.

This chain connects TRBV5-4 to TRBJ2-2; 7 nucleotides agree with TRBD1. Germline V gene sequence: CDR1 SGHNT, CDR2 YYREEE (reference sequence). The CDR3 is 15 residues long. The V segment lost 4 bases and the J segment 6 bases; nucleotides outside the gene matches: 9. The CDR3 spells CASSPSTGSSGELFF. The CDR3, as DNA: TGTGCCAGCAGCCCATCGACAGGGAGCTCCGGGGAGCTGTTTTTT.

This chain links TRBV19 with TRBJ2-7, with TRBD1 matching over 8 bases. The ends lost 5 bases at V and 9 bases at J; junction bases unmatched: 15. The CDR3 covers 15 residues. The germline CDR1 and CDR2 sequences are LNHDA and SQIVND (reference sequence). This chain's CDR3 is CASSEVVAGGEVQYF. The CDR3 coding sequence is TGTGCCAGTAGTGAGGTCGTGGCAGGGGGCGAAGTGCAGTACTTC.

This clone was picked up one time. As DNA, the CDR3 is TGTGCCAGCAGTCGCGCCGGGACGGCGACTAACTATGGCTACACCTTC. Amino acids: CASSRAGTATNYGYTF. The chain links TRBV28 to TRBJ1-2; a weak D match, TRBD1 (5 bases). CDR3 length equals 16 residues. The V gene lost 5 bases and the J gene lost 0 bases, with 16 bases spanning the gap. Germline CDR1 and CDR2: MDHEN and SYDVKM.

J is TRBJ2-3 and V is TRBV10-2, with D tentatively TRBD1 (5 bases). This CDR3 is built from 14 residues. Trimming pared 3 bases from V and 2 bases from J, leaving 9 bases between. Germline CDR1 is WSHSY and CDR2 is SAAADI. CDR3 coding DNA: TGCGCCAGCAGTGATTGGGGCTTCACAGATACGCAGTATTTT. Translated, it gives CASSDWGFTDTQYF.

This sequence joins TRBV27 and TRBJ1-2, with TRBD1 matching 9 bases. The V and J ends lost 6 bases and 5 bases, in that order; junction bases with no gene match: 7. The CDR3 sequence is 14 residues long. Germline loops: CDR1 MNHEY, CDR2 SMNVEV (reference sequence). The CDR3 region is CASRPRDRAYGYTF. The DNA for the CDR3 is TGTGCCAGCAGACCGCGGGACAGGGCATATGGCTACACCTTC.

The rearrangement joins TRBV5-1 to TRBJ1-2, with TRBD1 matching 7 bases. V shed 4 bases and J 5 bases; nucleotides not matched to a gene: 14. This CDR3 contains 16 residues. Germline V gene data show CDR1 as SGHRS and CDR2 as YFSETQ. CDR3 nucleotides: TGCGCCAGCAGCACCGCAGGGGGTCCGACCTTTTATGGCTACACCTTC. Translation: CASSTAGGPTFYGYTF.

V is TRBV27 and J is TRBJ2-2, with D hard to call. This CDR3 comprises 16 residues. Germline V gene lookup returns CDR1 MNHEY and CDR2 SMNVEV (reference sequence). Trimming took 3 bases from V and 1 from J, leaving 12 bases between them. DNA for the CDR3: TGTGCCAGCAGTTTCCTAGGACGGCTGAACACCGGGGAGCTGTTTTTT. Translation: CASSFLGRLNTGELFF.

The rearrangement links TRBV30 to TRBJ1-6; 9 bases are a match to TRBD1. Losses at the gene ends were 5 bases for V and 10 bases for J; bases not matched to a gene: 9. CDR1 and CDR2 from the germline V gene are GTSNPN and SVGIG (reference sequence). This CDR3 has 14 residues. CDR3 region: CAWGLGTGSSPLHF. In DNA form, the CDR3 reads TGTGCCTGGGGTTTGGGGACAGGGTCATCACCCCTCCACTTT.

This sequence joins TRBV9 and TRBJ2-7; no clear D gene. Germline CDR1 reads SGDLS; CDR2 reads YYNGEE. The CDR3 covers 14 residues. The V gene lost 0 bases and the J gene lost 7 bases, with 14 bases spanning the gap. CDR3 sequence: CASSVGNSPLEQYF. CDR3 DNA sequence: TGTGCCAGCAGCGTAGGTAACTCCCCGCTTGAGCAGTACTTC.

The sample holds one count of this clone. This same CDR3 is encoded by further DNA sequences in the sample. V gene TRBV5-1 combines with J gene TRBJ2-3; D gene unclear. The length of the CDR3 is 13 residues. Per germline, CDR1 SGHRS and CDR2 YFSETQ. V lost 0 bases, J lost 3 bases, and 5 bases lay in between. CDR3 nucleotides: TGCGCCAGCAGCTTGGGTGGAACAGATACGCAGTATTTT. Translated, it gives CASSLGGTDTQYF.

The chain couples TRBV28 to TRBJ2-7, with 12 positions matching TRBD1. This CDR3 contains 17 residues. Germline CDR1 is MDHEN and CDR2 is SYDVKM. J was trimmed by 6 bases and V by 4 bases; bases with no gene match: 13. The CDR3 bases are TGTGCCAGCAGTTCGCCCGTCGGGGACAGGGGGCAGGGCGAGCAGTACTTC. Amino acids: CASSSPVGDRGQGEQYF.

Regarding this clone: Other nucleotide sequences from this sample produce the same CDR3. CDR3 region: CASSRGGPQETQYF. In nucleotides, the CDR3 is TGCGCCAGCAGCCGGGGTGGGCCCCAAGAGACCCAGTACTTC. V usage is TRBV5-1 and J usage is TRBJ2-5; D might be TRBD2 (5 bases). V was cut by 4 bases and J by 1 base, with 11 bases left in between. Germline assignment: CDR1 SGHRS and CDR2 YFSETQ. CDR3 length: 14 amino acids.

This clone has just one count. The chain combines TRBV7-8 with TRBJ2-7; 8 bases match TRBD1. V lost 2 bases, J lost 3 bases, and 6 bases stayed unmatched. The CDR3 extends over 15 amino acids. Germline V gene data show CDR1 as SGHVS and CDR2 as FQNEAQ. As DNA, the CDR3 is TGTGCCAGCAGCTTAACAGGAACAGGGGGCTACGAGCAGTACTTC. Translating gives CASSLTGTGGYEQYF.

The chain joins TRBV5-4 to TRBJ2-3; no reliable D call. Germline V gene data show CDR1 as SGHNT and CDR2 as YYREEE (reference sequence). Trimming took off 5 bases at V and 6 bases at J, with 7 bases between the two ends. There are 11 residues in the CDR3. The CDR3 reads CASRLSDTQYF. The CDR3 DNA follows: TGTGCCAGCAGACTATCCGATACGCAGTATTTT. The full variable domain, its missing parts supplied by reference TRBV5-4 and TRBJ2-3, is ETGVTQSPTHLIKTRGQQVTLRCSSQSGHNTVSWYQQALGQGPQFIFQYYREEENGRGNFPPRFSGLQFPNYSSELNVNALELDDSALYLCASRLSDTQYFGPGTRLTVL.

This chain uses TRBV18 with TRBJ1-5; D gene uncertain. The CDR3 covers 15 residues. Looked up from germline, CDR1 is KGHSH and CDR2 is LQKENI. V lost 2 bases and J 8 bases, leaving 16 bases between the germline ends. The DNA for the CDR3 is TGTGCCAGCTCACCAGGGGAAATTGGACTGGAGCCCCAGCATTTT. Protein sequence: CASSPGEIGLEPQHF.

The V gene is TRBV5-1, the J gene TRBJ2-7, with TRBD1 matching over 10 bases. In germline, CDR1 is SGHRS, CDR2 YFSETQ. The CDR3 runs 15 residues. Germline trimming cut 4 bases from V and 5 bases from J; bases unmatched to any gene: 9. CDR3 region: CASSGGQGLIDEQYF. As DNA, the CDR3 is TGCGCCAGCAGCGGGGGACAGGGGCTTATCGACGAGCAGTACTTC. The whole variable domain, filled in from reference TRBV5-1 and TRBJ2-7, reads KAGVTQTPRYLIKTRGQQVTLSCSPISGHRSVSWYQQTPGQGLQFLFEYFSETQRNKGNFPGRFSGRQFSNSRSEMNVSTLELGDSALYLCASSGGQGLIDEQYFGPGTRLTVT.

This chain joins TRBV6-6 and TRBJ1-1; TRBD1 matches 7 bases. The V and J ends lost 6 bases and 5 bases, in that order; junction bases with no gene match: 12. CDR1 and CDR2 from the germline V gene are MNHNY and SVGAGI (reference sequence). This CDR3 has 15 amino acids. The CDR3, as DNA: TGTGCCAGCAGCTCCGGGACAGATCTTTTTACTGAAGCTTTCTTT. This encodes CASSSGTDLFTEAFF.